This T cell receptor beta chain was found in a study of CD8 T cells in ankylosing spondylitis. Losses at the gene ends were 4 bases for V and 4 bases for J; bases not matched to a gene: 7. The CDR3 loop spans 15 amino acids. Germline values: CDR1 MNHEY, CDR2 SMNVEV (reference sequence). Making the TCR beta libraries involved quantitative 5'-RACE with molecular barcodes. TCRdb itself ran the 5' RACE reads through MiXCR, one entry per CDR3 protein. The table has approximately 300,000 distinct CDR3 sequences, 15% to 25% seen once; the top ten hold around 7.8%. The clonotype was recovered from a male donor with ankylosing spondylitis or in good health (not recorded which). The chain is built from TRBV27 and TRBJ1-3; TRBD1 aligns across 7 bases. Sequencing was done on a sample of blood, either unsorted or a sorted T cell fraction (not recorded which). The CDR3 sequence is CASSSSRDRGNTIYF. The CDR3 bases are TGTGCCAGCAGTTCCTCAAGGGACAGAGGAAACACCATATATTTT.